The 13 T cell receptor beta chains listed next were all sequenced from one sample in a study of Graves' ophthalmopathy and Graves' hyperthyroidism. RNA transcripts yielded amplified TCR beta CDR3 regions. Investigators did first-round RT-PCR with HTBI primers, then second-round multiplex PCR. TCRdb reprocessed the multiplex PCR reads via MiXCR and lists one record per CDR3 protein. The sample has roughly 350,000 distinct CDR3 sequences, 17% seen once. The sample was peripheral blood. Receptor source: an adult woman with stable Graves' hyperthyroidism.

In this sample, this clonotype turned up many times. The chain links TRBV12-3 or TRBV12-4 to TRBJ1-2; D not resolved. Trimming removed 1 base from V and 2 bases from J, with 8 bases in between. This CDR3 is built from 14 residues. CDR3 DNA sequence: TGTGCCAGCAGTTTAGGCGGGTGGAACTATGGCTACACCTTC. Translated, it gives CASSLGGWNYGYTF.

The chain joins TRBV4-1 to TRBJ2-7, with 10 bases fitting TRBD1. The CDR3 totals 15 residues. V dropped 2 bases and J dropped 5; count of bases not matched to a gene: 6. The germline V gene has CDR1 MGHRA and CDR2 YSYEKL. The CDR3 region is CASSQNRDRGHEQYF. The CDR3 bases are TGCGCCAGCAGCCAAAACCGGGACAGGGGACACGAGCAGTACTTC.

The table lists this clonotype with a few counts. This rearrangement joins TRBV7-2 to TRBJ2-5; tentatively, D is TRBD1 (5 bases). This CDR3 comprises 16 residues. Trimming shortened V by 0 bases and J by 1 base, and 12 bases separated the two germline ends. CDR1 is SGHTA and CDR2 is FQGNSA in the germline V gene. The CDR3 spells CASSLAGPDSQETQYF. The CDR3 DNA reads TGTGCCAGCAGCTTAGCGGGGCCGGATTCCCAAGAGACCCAGTACTTC.

The sample holds many counts of this clonotype. J is TRBJ2-7 and V is TRBV20-1; D gene uncertain. Deletions cut 0 bases from V and 2 bases from J, with 8 bases between. There are 13 residues in the CDR3. Germline assignment: CDR1 DFQATT and CDR2 SNEGSKA (reference sequence). The CDR3 DNA sequence: TGCAGTGCTAGAGAAATCCTTCCCTACGAGCAGTACTTC. Protein product: CSAREILPYEQYF.

In its sample, this clonotype was seen many times. This rearrangement joins TRBV12-3 or TRBV12-4 to TRBJ1-5; maybe TRBD1 (5 bases). The CDR3 is 14 residues long. Trimming cost V 2 bases and J 1 base, with 6 bases left between them. The CDR3 DNA is TGTGCCAGCAGTTTACAGGGAAGCAATCAGCCCCAGCATTTT. Its protein is CASSLQGSNQPQHF.

This clonotype was seen ten or more times. V usage is TRBV28 and J usage is TRBJ1-1; no reliable D call. Germline CDR1 is MDHEN and CDR2 is SYDVKM. The CDR3 extends over 16 amino acids. The V gene lost 7 bases and the J gene lost 3 bases, with 21 bases spanning the gap. CDR3 coding DNA: TGTGCCAGCAACTTCCTAACGCTCTGGGAGGACACTGAAGCTTTCTTT. Protein sequence: CASNFLTLWEDTEAFF. Using reference TRBV28 and TRBJ1-1 for the parts outside the CDR3, the full variable domain is DVKVTQSSRYLVKRTGEKVFLECVQDMDHENMFWYRQDPGLGLRLIYFSYDVKMKEKGDIPEGYSVSREKKERFSLILESASTNQTSMYLCASNFLTLWEDTEAFFGQGTRLTVV.

Only a few counts were recorded for this clonotype. A much larger clone is a single base away; this may be a read error. The V gene is TRBV7-2, the J gene TRBJ2-7; 14 bases match TRBD2. The V and J ends lost 0 bases and 6 bases, in that order; junction bases with no gene match: 13. The CDR3 runs to 19 residues. Looked up from germline, CDR1 is SGHTA and CDR2 is FQGNSA. The CDR3 region is CASSLAGLGLAGEISEQYF. CDR3 coding DNA: TGTGCCAGCAGCTTAGCGGGGTTGGGACTAGCGGGAGAGATCTCCGAGCAGTACTTC.

This clonotype was picked up many times. This chain uses TRBV5-5 with TRBJ1-2; possible D gene TRBD1, 6 bases. Looked up from germline, CDR1 is SGHKS and CDR2 is YYEKEE (reference sequence). The CDR3 consists of 14 residues. V lost 1 base and J 6 bases, leaving 13 bases between the germline ends. The CDR3 here is CASSLTGFGNGYTF. The CDR3 nucleotides read TGTGCCAGCAGCTTGACAGGGTTTGGAAATGGCTACACCTTC.

This clonotype was recorded many times. This chain joins TRBV29-1 and TRBJ2-7; no clear D. The length of the CDR3 is 14 residues. The germline V gene encodes CDR1 SQVTM and CDR2 ANQGSEA. Trimming pared 4 bases from V and 0 bases from J, leaving 13 bases between. The CDR3 loop reads CSVGAGASSYEQYF. The CDR3 nucleotides are TGCAGCGTTGGAGCAGGTGCCAGCTCCTACGAGCAGTACTTC.

J is TRBJ1-1 and V is TRBV6-5; D call uncertain. V was clipped by 2 bases and J by 2 bases, with 9 bases between them. The CDR3 consists of 14 residues. Germline V lookup: CDR1 MNHEY, CDR2 SVGAGI. CDR3 sequence (DNA): TGTGCCAGCAGTTACATCGCCCTTAACACTGAAGCTTTCTTT. This encodes CASSYIALNTEAFF.

This clonotype was counted ten times or more. The rearrangement joins TRBV7-2 to TRBJ1-2; D might be TRBD1 (5 bases). This CDR3 contains 14 residues. Per germline, CDR1 SGHTA and CDR2 FQGNSA. With 5 bases removed from V and 1 base from J, the gap between germline ends came to 11 bases. This chain's CDR3 is CASSLDTNNYGYTF. The CDR3 nucleotides read TGTGCCAGCAGCCTGGACACAAATAACTATGGCTACACCTTC. The whole variable domain, remainder taken from reference TRBV7-2 and TRBJ1-2, is GAGVSQSPSNKVTEKGKDVELRCDPISGHTALYWYRQSLGQGLEFLIYFQGNSAPDKSGLPSDRFSAERTGGSVSTLTIQRTQQEDSAVYLCASSLDTNNYGYTFGSGTRLTVV.

This clonotype was detected many times. The V and J genes are TRBV25-1 and TRBJ1-1; D is unresolved. Trimming took off 5 bases at V and 5 bases at J, with 15 bases between the two ends. Per germline, CDR1 MGHDK and CDR2 SYGVNS. This CDR3 has 14 residues. CDR3 nucleotide sequence: TGTGCCAGCAGTCCCCCGCGGGAGGGAACTGAAGCTTTCTTT. Translation gives CASSPPREGTEAFF.

This clonotype was counted at least ten times. This sequence joins TRBV28 and TRBJ2-7; TRBD2 aligns across 7 bases. The CDR3 totals 19 residues. J lost 5 bases, V lost 5 bases, and 24 bases had no gene match. Germline V gene data show CDR1 as MDHEN and CDR2 as SYDVKM. The chain's CDR3 is CASSPLNPTSGEALNEQYF. CDR3 bases: TGTGCCAGCAGTCCACTGAACCCCACAAGCGGGGAAGCCCTTAACGAGCAGTACTTC.